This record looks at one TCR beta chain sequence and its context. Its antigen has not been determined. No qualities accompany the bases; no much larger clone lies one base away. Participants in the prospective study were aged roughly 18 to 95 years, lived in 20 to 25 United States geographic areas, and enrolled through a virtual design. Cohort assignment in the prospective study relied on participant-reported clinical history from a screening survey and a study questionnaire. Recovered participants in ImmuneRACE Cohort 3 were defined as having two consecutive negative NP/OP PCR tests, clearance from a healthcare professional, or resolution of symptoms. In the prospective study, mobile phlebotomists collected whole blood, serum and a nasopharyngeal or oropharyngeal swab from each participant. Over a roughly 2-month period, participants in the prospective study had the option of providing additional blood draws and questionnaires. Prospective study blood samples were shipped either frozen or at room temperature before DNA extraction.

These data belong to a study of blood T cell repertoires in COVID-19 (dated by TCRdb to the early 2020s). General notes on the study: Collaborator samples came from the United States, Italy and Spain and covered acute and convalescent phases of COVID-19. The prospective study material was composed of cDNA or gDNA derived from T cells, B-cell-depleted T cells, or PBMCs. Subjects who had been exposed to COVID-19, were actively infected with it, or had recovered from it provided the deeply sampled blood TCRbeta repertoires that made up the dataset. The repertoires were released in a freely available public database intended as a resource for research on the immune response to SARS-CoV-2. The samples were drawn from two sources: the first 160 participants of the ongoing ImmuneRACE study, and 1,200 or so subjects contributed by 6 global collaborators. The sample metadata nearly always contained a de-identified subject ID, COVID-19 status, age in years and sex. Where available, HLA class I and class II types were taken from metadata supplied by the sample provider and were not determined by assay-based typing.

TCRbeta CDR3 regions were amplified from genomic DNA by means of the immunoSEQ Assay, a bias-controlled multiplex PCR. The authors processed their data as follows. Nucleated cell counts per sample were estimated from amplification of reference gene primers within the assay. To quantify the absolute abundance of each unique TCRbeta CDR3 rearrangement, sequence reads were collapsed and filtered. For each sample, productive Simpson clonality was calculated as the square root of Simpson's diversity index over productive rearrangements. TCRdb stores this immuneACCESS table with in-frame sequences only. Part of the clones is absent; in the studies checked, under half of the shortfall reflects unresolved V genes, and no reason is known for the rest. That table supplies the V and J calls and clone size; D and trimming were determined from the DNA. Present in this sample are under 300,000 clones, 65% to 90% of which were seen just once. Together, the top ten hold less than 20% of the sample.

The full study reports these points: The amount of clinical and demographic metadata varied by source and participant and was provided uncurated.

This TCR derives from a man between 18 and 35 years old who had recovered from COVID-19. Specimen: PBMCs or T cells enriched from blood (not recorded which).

The DNA sequence is as follows: TGTGCCAGCAGCTCACTACCCGTAGACACAGATACGCAGTATTTT. Its translation is CASSSLPVDTDTQYF. This chain is built from TRBV5-4 and TRBJ2-3; the D gene remains uncertain. V sheds 3 bases and J sheds 2 bases, leaving 13 bases between their ends. The CDR3, cysteine through phenylalanine, is 15 amino acids long. The only DNA kept is the CDR3, 45 bases in frame from the first base. CDR1 and CDR2, per the germline V gene (reference sequence), are SGHNT and YYREEE. Extended through the reference TRBV5-4 and TRBJ2-3 proteins, this CDR3 yields the full variable domain: ETGVTQSPTHLIKTRGQQVTLRCSSQSGHNTVSWYQQALGQGPQFIFQYYREEENGRGNFPPRFSGLQFPNYSSELNVNALELDDSALYLCASSSLPVDTDTQYFGPGTRLTVL.